This T cell receptor beta chain was sequenced for a study of metastatic and nonmetastatic thyroid tumors (TCRdb year 2020). For the study in its entirety: The researchers compared repertoires between peripheral blood samples and tumor or nodule tissue samples from patients with malignant or benign thyroid disease.

The receptor library was made with PCR. Sequencer: Illumina HiSeq 4000. The TCR beta-chain CDR3 region of each patient was profiled by high-throughput sequencing. The published analysis was carried out like this. A classifier to discriminate distant-metastatic papillary thyroid cancer patients was built from CDR3 differences across clinicopathological groups. The Shannon index was used to measure repertoire diversity, and the Morisita-Horn index was used to measure how similar tumor and blood repertoires were. TCRdb trimmed public reads at Q25 via fastp, called clones via MiXCR and kept in-frame beta chains. The V and J calls come from TCRdb's annotation, not from the publication. In all, the sample holds about 32,000 clones, and 7.4% of those were seen once. The top ten clonotypes cover about two fifths of the sample. No patient had received any treatment before thyroid surgery. Using T-cell receptor beta sequencing, the study looked back at clinical samples from patients collected from 2012 to 2018.

Comments on this clone: Its target antigen remains unknown. No base-level quality is on record; no much larger clone is a single base apart.

The investigation overall reported the following: TCR beta diversity was reported as significantly higher in malignant tumors than in benign nodules, in both blood and tumor samples.

The TCR was taken from a female donor with papillary thyroid cancer or a benign thyroid nodule (not recorded which). Some clones in this sample may be carry-over from other donors' samples. Sequencing used blood.

The DNA sequence is given as TGCGCCAGCAGTTCTGGGACAGGGGGCCAGGAAAAACTGTTTTTT. Its coded protein is CASSSGTGGQEKLFF. The V and J segments used are TRBV5-1 and TRBJ1-4, with 12 central nucleotides matching TRBD1. The CDR3 goes from the cysteine to the phenylalanine over 15 residues. Here the CDR3 DNA is all that survives: 45 bases in frame from base 1. V is pruned by 5 bases and J by 8 bases, leaving 7 bases of the junction without a gene match. Per the germline V gene, SGHRS is the CDR1 and YFSETQ is the CDR2.